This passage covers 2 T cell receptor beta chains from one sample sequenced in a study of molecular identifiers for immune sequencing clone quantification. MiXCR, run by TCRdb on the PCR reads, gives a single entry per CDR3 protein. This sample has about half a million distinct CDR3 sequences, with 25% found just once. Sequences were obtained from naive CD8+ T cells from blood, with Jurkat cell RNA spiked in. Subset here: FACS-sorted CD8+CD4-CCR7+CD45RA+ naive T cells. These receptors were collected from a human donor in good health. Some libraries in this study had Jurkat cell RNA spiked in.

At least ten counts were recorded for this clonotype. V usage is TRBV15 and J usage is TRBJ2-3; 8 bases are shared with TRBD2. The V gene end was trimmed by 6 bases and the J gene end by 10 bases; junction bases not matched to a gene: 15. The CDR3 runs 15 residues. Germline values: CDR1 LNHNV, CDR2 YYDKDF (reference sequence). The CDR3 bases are TGTGCCACCAGTCCGGAGCGGGGGAACCCCTGGGCGCAGTATTTT. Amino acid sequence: CATSPERGNPWAQYF.

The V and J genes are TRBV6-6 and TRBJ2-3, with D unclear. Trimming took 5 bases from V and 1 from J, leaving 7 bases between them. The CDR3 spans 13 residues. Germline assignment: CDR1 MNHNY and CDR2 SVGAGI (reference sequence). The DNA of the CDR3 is TGTGCCAGCAGTAGCCACGGCACAGATACGCAGTATTTT. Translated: CASSSHGTDTQYF.